This passage covers 8 T cell receptor beta chains from one sample sequenced in a study of T cells in Graves' hyperthyroidism and ophthalmopathy. RNA transcripts yielded amplified TCR beta CDR3 regions. Using the HTBI primer set, a first-round RT-PCR was run on the TCR CDR3. TCRdb passed the multiplex PCR reads through MiXCR, listing each CDR3 protein once. Of under 650,000 distinct CDR3 sequences in the sample, 15% to 20% were seen once. Sequencing was carried out using blood. The source is a woman in her thirties with Graves' hyperthyroidism.

This clonotype has a handful of counts. The chain combines TRBV11-2 with TRBJ2-5; D may match TRBD1 or TRBD2 (7 bases each). Trimming removed 7 bases at V and 5 bases at J, with 26 bases between. Looked up from germline, CDR1 is SGHAT and CDR2 is FQNNGV. This CDR3 region has 17 residues. The CDR3 region has the DNA TGTGCCAGCAATGGGGGGGAGCAGGGGGGGGGATGGGAGACCCAGTACTTC. This encodes CASNGGEQGGGWETQYF.

This clonotype was detected only a few times. This sequence joins TRBV27 and TRBJ1-2; D is possibly TRBD1 (6 bases). Trimming pared 5 bases from V and 5 bases from J, leaving 15 bases between. The CDR3 is 14 residues long. The germline V gene has CDR1 MNHEY and CDR2 SMNVEV (reference sequence). The CDR3 nucleotides are TGTGCCAGCAGTACGTTGTTGGGGGCGTATGGCTACACCTTC. Amino acid sequence: CASSTLLGAYGYTF.

This clonotype was recorded at least ten times. V and J are TRBV20-1 and TRBJ2-1, with 15 bases lining up with TRBD2. This CDR3 region has 16 residues. The junction had 8 bases not matched to a gene; V was cut back by 2 bases and J by 9 bases. Germline V gene data show CDR1 as DFQATT and CDR2 as SNEGSKA (reference sequence). This chain's CDR3 is CSARLRTSGRVREQFF. The CDR3 DNA reads as TGCAGTGCTAGACTAAGGACTAGCGGGAGGGTCCGTGAGCAGTTCTTC.

This clonotype has a count of ten or more. This chain joins TRBV2 and TRBJ1-5, with D uncertain. With 3 bases removed from V and 6 bases from J, the gap between germline ends came to 6 bases. The length of the CDR3 is 12 residues. Germline V gives CDR1 SNHLY, CDR2 FYNNEI. Here the CDR3 DNA reads TGTGCCAGCAGTGATCTCGGTCAGCCCCAGCATTTT. This encodes CASSDLGQPQHF.

This clonotype has a count of ten or more. The genes are TRBV28 and TRBJ2-5; 12 nucleotides agree with TRBD2. CDR1 and CDR2 from the germline V gene are MDHEN and SYDVKM. CDR3 length equals 15 residues. Losses at the gene ends were 6 bases for V and 5 bases for J; bases not matched to a gene: 7. The CDR3 reads CASRRTGTSGETQYF. As DNA, the CDR3 is TGTGCCAGCAGAAGAACCGGGACTAGCGGGGAGACCCAGTACTTC. Based on the CDR3 plus reference TRBV28 and TRBJ2-5, the full variable domain is DVKVTQSSRYLVKRTGEKVFLECVQDMDHENMFWYRQDPGLGLRLIYFSYDVKMKEKGDIPEGYSVSREKKERFSLILESASTNQTSMYLCASRRTGTSGETQYFGPGTRLLVL.

The chain carries TRBV9 and TRBJ1-1; D call uncertain. The ends were cut back, 7 bases at V and 0 bases at J, with 7 bases in the middle. Germline lookup yields CDR1 SGDLS and CDR2 YYNGEE. The CDR3 covers 12 residues. The CDR3 DNA sequence: TGTGCCAGCCAGGCGATGAACACTGAAGCTTTCTTT. Translating it yields CASQAMNTEAFF.

This clonotype was seen at least ten times. This chain uses TRBV28 with TRBJ2-2, with a possible D match to TRBD1 (6 bases). CDR1 MDHEN and CDR2 SYDVKM come from the germline V gene. The CDR3 contains 15 residues. V was pared by 5 bases and J by 4 bases, with 14 bases between. The CDR3 DNA follows: TGTGCCAGCAGTGTTCGACAGGCCGGCACCGGGGAGCTGTTTTTT. It codes for CASSVRQAGTGELFF.

This clonotype was seen only a few times. The chain uses TRBV6-2 or TRBV6-3 and TRBJ1-1; 8 positions match TRBD1. The CDR3 is 15 residues long. The trim removed 4 bases at V and 5 bases at J, leaving 9 bases unmatched. Germline CDR1 reads MNHEY; CDR2 reads SVGEGT. The CDR3 DNA sequence: TGTGCCAGCAGTTCTAACCAGGGGGCAAGAACTGAAGCTTTCTTT. Protein product: CASSSNQGARTEAFF.